Shown below are 4 T cell receptor beta chains from a single sample sequenced in a study of blood T cell repertoires in COVID-19. Measured with immunoSEQ multiplex PCR; TCRdb has only the in-frame clones, and not every one. The sample includes roughly 260,000 clones, around nine tenths of them seen just once. The material sequenced was peripheral blood. The receptors were gathered from a woman aged 35 to 49 who had recovered from COVID-19.

The chain carries TRBV28 and TRBJ2-1, with 9 nucleotides matching TRBD1. Germline CDR1 is MDHEN and CDR2 is SYDVKM. The CDR3 length is 15 residues. V shed 3 bases, J shed 3 bases, and the junction held 3 bases outside the gene matches. Written as DNA, the CDR3 is TGTGCCAGCAGTTTTAAGGACAGGGGCTACAATGAGCAGTTCTTC. This translates into CASSFKDRGYNEQFF.

The rearrangement links TRBV7-2 to TRBJ2-7, with TRBD2 as a possible D gene (6 bases). Trimming shortened V by 4 bases and J by 4 bases, and 14 bases separated the two germline ends. Germline V gives CDR1 SGHTA, CDR2 FQGNSA. The CDR3 is made up of 14 amino acids. The CDR3 sequence: CASSSTGGLYEQYF. DNA of the CDR3: TGTGCCAGCAGCTCCACTGGGGGGTTATACGAGCAGTACTTC.

The sample holds one count of this clone. The V call is TRBV9, the J call TRBJ2-1; 12 bases align to TRBD2. The J segment lost 9 bases and the V segment lost 4 bases, leaving 8 bases of the junction unmatched. This CDR3 is built from 15 residues. Germline CDR1 reads SGDLS; CDR2 reads YYNGEE. The CDR3, as DNA: TGTGCCAGCAGCCTAGCGGGGGGGCCTGGGCCTGAGCAGTTCTTC. Translating gives CASSLAGGPGPEQFF.

The chain carries TRBV18 and TRBJ2-1; D remains ambiguous. Looked up from germline, CDR1 is KGHSH and CDR2 is LQKENI. CDR3 length equals 15 residues. V lost 2 bases and J lost 0, with 8 bases in between. CDR3 in DNA: TGTGCCAGCTCACCAGGGCAGGTCTCCTACAATGAGCAGTTCTTC. Its protein product is CASSPGQVSYNEQFF.